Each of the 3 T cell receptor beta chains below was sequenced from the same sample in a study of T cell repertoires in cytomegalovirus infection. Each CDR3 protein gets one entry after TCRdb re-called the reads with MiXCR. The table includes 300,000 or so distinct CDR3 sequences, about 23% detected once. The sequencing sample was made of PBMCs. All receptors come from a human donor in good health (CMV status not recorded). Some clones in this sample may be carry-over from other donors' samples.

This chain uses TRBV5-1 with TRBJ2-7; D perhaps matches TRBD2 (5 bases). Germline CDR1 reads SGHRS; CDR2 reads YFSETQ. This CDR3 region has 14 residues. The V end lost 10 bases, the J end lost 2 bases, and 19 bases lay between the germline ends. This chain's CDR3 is CASSSPGRAYEQYF. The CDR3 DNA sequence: TGCGCCTCCTCAAGCCCGGGGAGAGCCTACGAGCAGTACTTC.

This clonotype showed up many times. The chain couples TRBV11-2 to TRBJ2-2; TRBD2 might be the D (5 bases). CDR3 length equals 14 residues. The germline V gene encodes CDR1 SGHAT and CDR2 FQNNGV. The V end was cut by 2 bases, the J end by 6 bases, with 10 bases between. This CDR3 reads CASSLIVEAGELFF. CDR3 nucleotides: TGTGCCAGCAGCTTAATAGTGGAGGCCGGGGAGCTGTTTTTT.

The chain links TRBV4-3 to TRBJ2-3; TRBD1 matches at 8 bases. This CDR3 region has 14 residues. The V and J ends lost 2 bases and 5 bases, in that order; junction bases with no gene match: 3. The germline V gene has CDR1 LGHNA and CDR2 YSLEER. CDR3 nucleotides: TGCGCCAGCAGCCAACGGACAGGGAAAGATACGCAGTATTTT. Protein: CASSQRTGKDTQYF.